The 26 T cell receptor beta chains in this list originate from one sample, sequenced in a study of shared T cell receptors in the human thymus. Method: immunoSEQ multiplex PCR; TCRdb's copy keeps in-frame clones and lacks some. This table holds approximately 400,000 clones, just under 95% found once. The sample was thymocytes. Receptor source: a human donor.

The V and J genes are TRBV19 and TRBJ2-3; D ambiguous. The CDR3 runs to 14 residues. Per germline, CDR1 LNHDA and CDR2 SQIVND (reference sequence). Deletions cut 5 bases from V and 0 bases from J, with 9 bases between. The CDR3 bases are TGTGCCAGTAGTTCCGGTAGTAGCACAGATACGCAGTATTTT. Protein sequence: CASSSGSSTDTQYF.

DNA for the CDR3: TGTGCCAGCAGCCCAAGGAACACCGGGGAGCTGTTTTTT. It specifies CASSPRNTGELFF. The V call is TRBV27, the J call TRBJ2-2; D call uncertain. Germline-derived CDR1 and CDR2 are MNHEY and SMNVEV (reference sequence). The length of the CDR3 is 13 residues. V lost 6 bases and J 1 base, leaving 6 bases between the germline ends.

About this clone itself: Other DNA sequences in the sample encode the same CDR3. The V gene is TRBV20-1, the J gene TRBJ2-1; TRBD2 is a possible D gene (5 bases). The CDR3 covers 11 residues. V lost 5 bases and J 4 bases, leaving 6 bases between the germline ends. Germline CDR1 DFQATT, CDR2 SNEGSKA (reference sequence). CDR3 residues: CSASGYNEQFF. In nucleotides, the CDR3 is TGCAGTGCTTCGGGGTACAATGAGCAGTTCTTC.

CDR3 sequence reads: CAWSKVRVTGGRDTEAFF. The CDR3 DNA reads TGTGCCTGGAGTAAGGTGAGGGTCACAGGGGGCCGGGACACTGAAGCTTTCTTT. V and J are TRBV30 and TRBJ1-1; TRBD1 matches at 9 bases. J lost 3 bases, V lost 2 bases, and 16 bases had no gene match. CDR1 GTSNPN and CDR2 SVGIG come from the germline V gene (reference sequence). The CDR3 runs to 18 residues. The whole variable domain, filled in from reference TRBV30 and TRBJ1-1, reads SQTIHQWPATLVQPVGSPLSLECTVEGTSNPNLYWYRQAAGRGLQLLFYSVGIGQISSEVPQNLSASRPQDRQFILSSKKLLLSDSGFYLCAWSKVRVTGGRDTEAFFGQGTRLTVV.

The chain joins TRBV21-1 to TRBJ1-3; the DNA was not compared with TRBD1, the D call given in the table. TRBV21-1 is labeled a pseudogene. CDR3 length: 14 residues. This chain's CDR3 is CASSKGGCGNTIYF. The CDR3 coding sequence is TGTGCCAGCAGCAAAGGGGGCTGTGGAAACACCATATATTTT.

The DNA for the CDR3 is TGTGCCAGCAGCTTAGTTGGTCGGTGGGGAGAGACCCAGTACTTC. Protein: CASSLVGRWGETQYF. The gene calls are TRBV7-6 and TRBJ2-5; no clear D gene. The CDR3 extends over 15 amino acids. The germline V and J ends were trimmed by 1 base and 4 bases, with 13 bases remaining between them. Germline V gene sequence: CDR1 SGHVS, CDR2 FNYEAQ. The variable domain in full, completed from reference TRBV7-6 and TRBJ2-5, reads GAGVSQSPRYKVTKRGQDVALRCDPISGHVSLYWYRQALGQGPEFLTYFNYEAQQDKSGLPNDRFSAERPEGSISTLTIQRTEQRDSAMYRCASSLVGRWGETQYFGPGTRLLVL.

The CDR3 spells CASRPDRVPVPSNNTEAFF. The CDR3 DNA is TGTGCCAGCAGGCCCGACAGGGTCCCCGTACCCAGTAATAACACTGAAGCTTTCTTT. The rearrangement joins TRBV27 to TRBJ1-1, with 7 bases fitting TRBD1. The length of the CDR3 is 19 residues. Germline V gene sequence: CDR1 MNHEY, CDR2 SMNVEV (reference sequence). V was pared by 6 bases and J by 2 bases, with 21 bases of the junction left unmatched.

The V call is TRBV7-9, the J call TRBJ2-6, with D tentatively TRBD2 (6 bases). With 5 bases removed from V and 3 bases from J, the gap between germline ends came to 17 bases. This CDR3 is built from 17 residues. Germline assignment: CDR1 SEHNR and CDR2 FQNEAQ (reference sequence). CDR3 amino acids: CASSTLEGLVGANVLTF. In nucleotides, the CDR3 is TGTGCCAGCAGCACCCTGGAGGGGCTGGTTGGGGCCAACGTCCTGACTTTC.

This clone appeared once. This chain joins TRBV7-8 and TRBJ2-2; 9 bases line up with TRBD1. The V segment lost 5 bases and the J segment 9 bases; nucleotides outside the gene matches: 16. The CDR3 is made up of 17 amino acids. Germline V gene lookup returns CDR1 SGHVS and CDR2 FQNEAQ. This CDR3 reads CASSGERTGGPRWELFF. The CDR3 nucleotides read TGTGCCAGCAGCGGAGAGCGAACAGGGGGCCCGAGGTGGGAGCTGTTTTTT.

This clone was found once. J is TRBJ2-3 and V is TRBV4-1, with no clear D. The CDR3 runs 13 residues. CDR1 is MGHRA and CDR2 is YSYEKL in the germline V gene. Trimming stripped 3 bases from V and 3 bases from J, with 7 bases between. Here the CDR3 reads CASSQDGTDTQYF. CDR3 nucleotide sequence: TGCGCCAGCAGCCAGGACGGAACAGATACGCAGTATTTT.

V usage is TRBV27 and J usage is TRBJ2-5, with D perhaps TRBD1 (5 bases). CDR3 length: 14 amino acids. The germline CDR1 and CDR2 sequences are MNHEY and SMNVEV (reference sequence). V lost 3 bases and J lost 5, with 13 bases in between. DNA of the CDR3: TGTGCCAGCAGTTTTCGGTTACCAGGGGAGACCCAGTACTTC. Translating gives CASSFRLPGETQYF.

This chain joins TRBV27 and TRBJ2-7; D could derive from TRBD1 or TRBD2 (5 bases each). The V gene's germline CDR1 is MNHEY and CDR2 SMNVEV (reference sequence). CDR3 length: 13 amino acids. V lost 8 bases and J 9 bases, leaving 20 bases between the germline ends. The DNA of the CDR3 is TGTGCCAGCTGGGGCAGGGCAAGCAGCGGGCAGTACTTC. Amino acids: CASWGRASSGQYF.

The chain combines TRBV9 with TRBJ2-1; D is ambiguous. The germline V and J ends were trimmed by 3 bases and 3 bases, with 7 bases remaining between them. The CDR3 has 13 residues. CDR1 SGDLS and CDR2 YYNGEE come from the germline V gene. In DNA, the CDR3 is TGTGCCAGCAGCGGCACTATCTACAATGAGCAGTTCTTC. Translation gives CASSGTIYNEQFF.

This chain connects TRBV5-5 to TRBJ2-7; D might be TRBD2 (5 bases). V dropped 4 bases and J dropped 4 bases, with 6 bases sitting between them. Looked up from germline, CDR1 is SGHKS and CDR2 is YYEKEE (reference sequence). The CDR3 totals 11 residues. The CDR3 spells CASSQRYEQYF. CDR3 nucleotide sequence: TGTGCCAGCAGCCAGCGGTACGAGCAGTACTTC.

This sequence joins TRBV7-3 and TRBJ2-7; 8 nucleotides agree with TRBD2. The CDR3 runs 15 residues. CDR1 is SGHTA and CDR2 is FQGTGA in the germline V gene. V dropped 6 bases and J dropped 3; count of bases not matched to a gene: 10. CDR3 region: CASRKQRESGYEQYF. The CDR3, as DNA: TGTGCCAGCAGGAAGCAGCGGGAGTCTGGCTACGAGCAGTACTTC.

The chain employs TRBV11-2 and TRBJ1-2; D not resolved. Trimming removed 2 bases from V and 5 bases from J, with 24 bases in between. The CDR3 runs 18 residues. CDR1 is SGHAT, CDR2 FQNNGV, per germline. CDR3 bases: TGTGCCAGCAGCTTAAATAGGAGCCCCGCAGTAGGGTGGTATGGCTACACCTTC. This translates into CASSLNRSPAVGWYGYTF. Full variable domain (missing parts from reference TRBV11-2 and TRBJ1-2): EAGVAQSPRYKIIEKRQSVAFWCNPISGHATLYWYQQILGQGPKLLIQFQNNGVVDDSQLPKDRFSAERLKGVDSTLKIQPAKLEDSAVYLCASSLNRSPAVGWYGYTFGSGTRLTVV.

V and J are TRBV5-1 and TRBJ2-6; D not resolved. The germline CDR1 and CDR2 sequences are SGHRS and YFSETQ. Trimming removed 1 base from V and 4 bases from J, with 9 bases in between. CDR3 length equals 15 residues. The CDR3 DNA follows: TGCGCCAGCAGCTTGCGGCCGCCCGGGGCCAACGTCCTGACTTTC. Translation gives CASSLRPPGANVLTF.

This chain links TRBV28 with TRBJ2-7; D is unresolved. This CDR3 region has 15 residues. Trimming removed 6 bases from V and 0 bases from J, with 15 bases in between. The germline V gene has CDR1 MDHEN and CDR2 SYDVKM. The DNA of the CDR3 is TGTGCCAGCAGACTCCGACCCTGGGGCTCCTACGAGCAGTACTTC. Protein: CASRLRPWGSYEQYF.

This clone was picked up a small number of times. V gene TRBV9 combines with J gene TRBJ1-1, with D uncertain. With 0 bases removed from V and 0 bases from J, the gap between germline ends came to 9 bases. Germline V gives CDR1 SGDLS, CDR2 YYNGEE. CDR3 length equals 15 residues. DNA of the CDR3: TGTGCCAGCAGCGTAGAGGCAGATATGAACACTGAAGCTTTCTTT. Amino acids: CASSVEADMNTEAFF.

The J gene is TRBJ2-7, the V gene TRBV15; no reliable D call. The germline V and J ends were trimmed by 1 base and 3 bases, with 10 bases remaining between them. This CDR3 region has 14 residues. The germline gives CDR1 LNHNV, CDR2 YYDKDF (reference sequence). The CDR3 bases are TGTGCCACCAGCAGAGTCGGCAGCTACTACGAGCAGTACTTC. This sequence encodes CATSRVGSYYEQYF.

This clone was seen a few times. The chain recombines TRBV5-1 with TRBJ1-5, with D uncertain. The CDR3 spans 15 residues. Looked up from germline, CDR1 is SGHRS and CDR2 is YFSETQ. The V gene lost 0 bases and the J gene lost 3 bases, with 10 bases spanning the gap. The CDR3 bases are TGCGCCAGCAGCTTGGACAGTGGGAACAATCAGCCCCAGCATTTT. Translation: CASSLDSGNNQPQHF.

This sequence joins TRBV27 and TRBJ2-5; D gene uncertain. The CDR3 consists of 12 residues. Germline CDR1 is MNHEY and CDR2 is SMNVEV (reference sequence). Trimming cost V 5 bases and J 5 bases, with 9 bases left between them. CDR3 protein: CASSASLETQYF. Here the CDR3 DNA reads TGTGCCAGCAGTGCCTCTCTGGAGACCCAGTACTTC.

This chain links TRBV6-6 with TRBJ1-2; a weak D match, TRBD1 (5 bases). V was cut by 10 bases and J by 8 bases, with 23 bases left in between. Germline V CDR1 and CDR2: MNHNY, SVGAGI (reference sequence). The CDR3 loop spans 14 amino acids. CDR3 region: CATHTPGGLFGYTF. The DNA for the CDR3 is TGTGCCACCCACACTCCCGGGGGATTGTTCGGCTACACCTTC.

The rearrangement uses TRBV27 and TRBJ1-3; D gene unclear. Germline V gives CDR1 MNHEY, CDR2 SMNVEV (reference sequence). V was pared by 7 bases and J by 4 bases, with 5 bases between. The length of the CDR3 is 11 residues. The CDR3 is CASTRGNTIYF. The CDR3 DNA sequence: TGTGCCAGCACAAGGGGAAACACCATATATTTT.

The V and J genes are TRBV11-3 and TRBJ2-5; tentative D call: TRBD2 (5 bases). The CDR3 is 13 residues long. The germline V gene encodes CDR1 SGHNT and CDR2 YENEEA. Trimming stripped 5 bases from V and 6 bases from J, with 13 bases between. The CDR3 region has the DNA TGTGCCAGCAGCCCTAGGACGGGAAAGACCCAGTACTTC. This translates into CASSPRTGKTQYF.

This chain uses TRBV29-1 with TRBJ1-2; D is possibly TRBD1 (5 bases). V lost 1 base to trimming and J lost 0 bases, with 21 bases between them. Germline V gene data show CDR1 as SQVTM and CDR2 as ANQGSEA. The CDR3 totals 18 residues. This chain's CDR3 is CSVEVWKGFKKANYGYTF. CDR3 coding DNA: TGCAGCGTTGAAGTCTGGAAGGGGTTCAAAAAAGCTAACTATGGCTACACCTTC.